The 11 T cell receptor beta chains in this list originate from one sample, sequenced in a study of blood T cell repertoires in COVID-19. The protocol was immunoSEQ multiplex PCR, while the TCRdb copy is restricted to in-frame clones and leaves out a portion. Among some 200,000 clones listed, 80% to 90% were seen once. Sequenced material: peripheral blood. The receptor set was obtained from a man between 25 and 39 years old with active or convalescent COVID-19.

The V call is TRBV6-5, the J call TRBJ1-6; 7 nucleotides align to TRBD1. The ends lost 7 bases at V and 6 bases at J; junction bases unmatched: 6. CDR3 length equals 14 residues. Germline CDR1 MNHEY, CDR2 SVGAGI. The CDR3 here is CASTRGQANSPLHF. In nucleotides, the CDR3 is TGTGCCAGCACCAGAGGACAGGCTAATTCACCCCTCCACTTT.

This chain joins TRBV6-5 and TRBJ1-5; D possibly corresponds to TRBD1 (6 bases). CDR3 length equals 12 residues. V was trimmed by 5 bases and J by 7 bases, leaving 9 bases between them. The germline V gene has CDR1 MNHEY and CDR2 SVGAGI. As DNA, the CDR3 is TGTGCCAGCAGTCAAAGGGGGCAGCCCCAGCATTTT. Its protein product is CASSQRGQPQHF.

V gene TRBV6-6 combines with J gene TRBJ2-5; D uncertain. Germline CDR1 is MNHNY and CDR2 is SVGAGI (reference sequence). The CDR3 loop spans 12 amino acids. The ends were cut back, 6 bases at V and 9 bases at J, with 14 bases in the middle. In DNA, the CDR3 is TGTGCCAGCAGAGCTCCCCAAGTCTCCCAGTACTTC. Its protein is CASRAPQVSQYF.

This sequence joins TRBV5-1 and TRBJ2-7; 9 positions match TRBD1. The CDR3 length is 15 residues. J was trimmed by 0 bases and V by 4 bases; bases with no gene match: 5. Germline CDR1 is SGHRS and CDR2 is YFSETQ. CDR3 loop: CASSQGTGSSYEQYV. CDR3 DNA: TGCGCCAGCAGCCAAGGGACAGGGAGCTCCTACGAGCAGTACGTC.

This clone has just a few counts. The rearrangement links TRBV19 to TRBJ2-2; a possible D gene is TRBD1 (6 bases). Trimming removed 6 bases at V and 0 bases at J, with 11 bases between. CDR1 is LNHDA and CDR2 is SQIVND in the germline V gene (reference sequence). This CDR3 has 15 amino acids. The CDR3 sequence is CASSQQGSNTGELFF. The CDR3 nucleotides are TGTGCCAGTAGCCAGCAGGGGTCGAACACCGGGGAGCTGTTTTTT. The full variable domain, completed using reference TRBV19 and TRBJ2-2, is DGGITQSPKYLFRKEGQNVTLSCEQNLNHDAMYWYRQDPGQGLRLIYYSQIVNDFQKGDIAEGYSVSREKKESFPLTVTSAQKNPTAFYLCASSQQGSNTGELFFGEGSRLTVL.

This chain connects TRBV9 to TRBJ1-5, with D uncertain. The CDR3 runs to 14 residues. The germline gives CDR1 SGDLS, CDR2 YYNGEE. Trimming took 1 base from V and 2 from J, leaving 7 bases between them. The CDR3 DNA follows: TGTGCCAGCAGCGTATCCGAGGGCAATCAGCCCCAGCATTTT. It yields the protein CASSVSEGNQPQHF.

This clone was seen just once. The CDR3 protein is CAIAWTSSTDTQYF. For the CDR3, the DNA is TGTGCCATCGCATGGACTAGCAGCACAGATACGCAGTATTTT. J is TRBJ2-3 and V is TRBV10-3; 8 bases match TRBD2. CDR1 and CDR2 from the germline V gene are ENHRY and SYGVKD. V gave up 8 bases and J gave up 0 bases; unmatched junction bases: 4. This CDR3 is built from 14 residues.

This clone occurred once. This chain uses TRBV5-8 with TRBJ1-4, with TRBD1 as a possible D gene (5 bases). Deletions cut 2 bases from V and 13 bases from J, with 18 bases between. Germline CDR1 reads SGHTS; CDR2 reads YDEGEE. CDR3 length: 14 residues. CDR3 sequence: CASSLQAKYVGLFF. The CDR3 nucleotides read TGTGCCAGCAGCTTACAGGCTAAATACGTAGGACTGTTTTTT.

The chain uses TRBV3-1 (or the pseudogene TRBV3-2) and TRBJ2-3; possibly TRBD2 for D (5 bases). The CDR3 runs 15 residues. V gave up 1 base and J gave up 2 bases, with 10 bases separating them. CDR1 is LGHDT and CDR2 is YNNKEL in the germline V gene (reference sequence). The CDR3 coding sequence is TGTGCCAGCAGCCAAGGGTCTAGCATCACAGATACGCAGTATTTT. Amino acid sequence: CASSQGSSITDTQYF.

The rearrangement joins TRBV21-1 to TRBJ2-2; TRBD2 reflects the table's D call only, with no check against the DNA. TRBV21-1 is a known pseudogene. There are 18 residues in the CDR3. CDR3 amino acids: CASSKARLNGSGAGELFF. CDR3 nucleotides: TGTGCCAGCAGCAAAGCGCGTCTTAACGGGAGTGGGGCCGGGGAGCTGTTTTTT.

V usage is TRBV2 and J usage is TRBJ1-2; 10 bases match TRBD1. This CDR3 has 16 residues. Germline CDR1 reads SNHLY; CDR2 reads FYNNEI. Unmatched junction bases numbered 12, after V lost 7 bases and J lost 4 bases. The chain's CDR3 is CASKETGGPGPYGYTF. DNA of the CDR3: TGTGCCAGCAAGGAGACAGGGGGCCCAGGGCCCTATGGCTACACCTTC.